This TCR beta chain was retrieved from a study of cytomegalovirus exposure and HLA in healthy donors. Across the whole study: Findings of an earlier analysis included over 95 million unique TCR beta sequences from 190 million or so T cells. Points from the study as a whole: The authors enumerated 150 to 200 TCR beta chains as linked to cytomegalovirus. As was reported, the HLA-A and HLA-B alleles of most subjects were accurately predicted from TCR beta sequences.

The PCR was carried out with 60 Vbeta primers and 13 Jbeta primers. Per the authors' pipeline: Counted up in a later analysis, unique TCR beta chains came to some 75 million, with around 11 million shared. TCRdb's copy holds only in-frame clones and misses some; the assay was immunoSEQ multiplex PCR. V and J calls and clone size follow that table, whereas D and trimming were derived from the DNA. The sample gives about 62,000 clones, over 75% of which show up once; roughly 1.4% is in the top ten. Germline V lookup: CDR1 MNHEY, CDR2 SVGAGI. The CDR3 loop spans 14 amino acids. V lost 0 bases to trimming and J lost 8 bases; unmatched junction nucleotides: 5. This clone has more than one count but fewer than ten. What it recognizes is unknown.

The specimen sequenced was PBMCs. The receptor's source is a man in his late teens or twenties in good health and CMV-seronegative. This chain connects TRBV6-5 to TRBJ1-2; 8 bases align to TRBD1. The CDR3 bases are TGTGCCAGCAGTTACTCCCTTTGGACAGGGGGCTACACCTTC. Translation gives CASSYSLWTGGYTF.